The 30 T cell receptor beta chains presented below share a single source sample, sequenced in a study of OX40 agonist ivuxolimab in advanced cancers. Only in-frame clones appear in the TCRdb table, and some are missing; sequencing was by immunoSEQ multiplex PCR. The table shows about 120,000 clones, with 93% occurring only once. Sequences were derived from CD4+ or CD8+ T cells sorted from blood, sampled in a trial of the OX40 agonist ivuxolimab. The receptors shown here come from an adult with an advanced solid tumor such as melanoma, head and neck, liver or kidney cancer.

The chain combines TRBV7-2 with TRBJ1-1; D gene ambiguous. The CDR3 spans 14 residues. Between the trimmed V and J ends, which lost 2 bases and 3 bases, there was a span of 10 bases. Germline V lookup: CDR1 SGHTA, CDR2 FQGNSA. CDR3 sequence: CASSLIDGYTEAFF. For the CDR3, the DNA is TGTGCCAGCAGCTTAATTGATGGATACACTGAAGCTTTCTTT.

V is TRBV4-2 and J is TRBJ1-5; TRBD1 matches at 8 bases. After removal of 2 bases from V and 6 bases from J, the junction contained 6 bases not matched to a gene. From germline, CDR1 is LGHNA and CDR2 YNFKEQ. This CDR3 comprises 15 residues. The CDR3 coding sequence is TGTGCCAGCAGCCAACAGGACAGGGAGGGTCAGCCCCAGCATTTT. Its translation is CASSQQDREGQPQHF.

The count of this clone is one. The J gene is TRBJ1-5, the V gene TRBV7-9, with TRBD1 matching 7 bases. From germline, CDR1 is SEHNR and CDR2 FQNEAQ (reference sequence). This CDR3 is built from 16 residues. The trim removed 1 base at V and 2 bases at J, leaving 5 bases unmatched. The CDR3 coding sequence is TGTGCCAGCAGCTTAGAGGGGGCGCGTGGCAATCAGCCCCAGCATTTT. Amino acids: CASSLEGARGNQPQHF.

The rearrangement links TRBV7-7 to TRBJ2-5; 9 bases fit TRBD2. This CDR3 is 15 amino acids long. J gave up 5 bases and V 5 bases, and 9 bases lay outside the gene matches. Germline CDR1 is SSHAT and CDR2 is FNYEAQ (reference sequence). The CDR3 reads CASSPVSGGGETQYF. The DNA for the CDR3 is TGTGCCAGCAGCCCCGTTAGCGGGGGTGGGGAGACCCAGTACTTC. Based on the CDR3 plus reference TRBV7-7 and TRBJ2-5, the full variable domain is GAGVSQSPRYKVTKRGQDVTLRCDPISSHATLYWYQQALGQGPEFLTYFNYEAQPDKSGLPSDRFSAERPEGSISTLTIQRTEQRDSAMYRCASSPVSGGGETQYFGPGTRLLVL.

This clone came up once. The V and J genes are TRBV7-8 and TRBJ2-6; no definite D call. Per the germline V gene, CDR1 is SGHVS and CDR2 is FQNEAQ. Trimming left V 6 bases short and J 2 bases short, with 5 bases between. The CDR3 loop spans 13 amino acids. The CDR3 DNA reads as TGTGCCAGCAGTTTGGCTGGGGCCAACGTCCTGACTTTC. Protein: CASSLAGANVLTF.

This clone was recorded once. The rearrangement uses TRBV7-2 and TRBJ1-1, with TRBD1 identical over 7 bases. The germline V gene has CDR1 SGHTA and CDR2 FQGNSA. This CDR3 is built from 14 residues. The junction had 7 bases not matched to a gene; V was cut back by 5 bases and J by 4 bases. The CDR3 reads CASSLRQGITEAFF. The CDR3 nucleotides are TGTGCCAGCAGCCTAAGACAGGGTATCACTGAAGCTTTCTTT.

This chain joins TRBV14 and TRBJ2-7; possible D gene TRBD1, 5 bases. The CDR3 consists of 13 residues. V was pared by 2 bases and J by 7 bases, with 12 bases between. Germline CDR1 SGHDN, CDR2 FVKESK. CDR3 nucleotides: TGTGCCAGCAGCCAATACAGGCTTGAGGAGCAGTACTTC. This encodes CASSQYRLEEQYF.

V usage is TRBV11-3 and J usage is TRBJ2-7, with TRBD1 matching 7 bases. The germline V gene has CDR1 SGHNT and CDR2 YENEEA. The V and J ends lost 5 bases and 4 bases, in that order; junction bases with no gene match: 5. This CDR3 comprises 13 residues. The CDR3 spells CASSVGTDYEQYF. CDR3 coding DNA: TGTGCCAGCAGCGTCGGGACAGATTACGAGCAGTACTTC.

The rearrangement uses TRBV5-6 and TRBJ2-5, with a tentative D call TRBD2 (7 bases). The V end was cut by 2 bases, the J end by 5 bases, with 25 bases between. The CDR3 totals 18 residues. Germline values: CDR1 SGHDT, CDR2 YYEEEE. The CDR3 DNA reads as TGTGCCAGCAGCTTTGCATCGGGGGGCGGAGGGTTCGGGGAGACCCAGTACTTC. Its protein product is CASSFASGGGGFGETQYF.

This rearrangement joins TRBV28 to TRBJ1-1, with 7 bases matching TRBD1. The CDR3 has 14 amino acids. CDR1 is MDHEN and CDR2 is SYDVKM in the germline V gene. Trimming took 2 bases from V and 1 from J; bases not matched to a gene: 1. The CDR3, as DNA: TGTGCCAGCAGTTTAAGGACAGGGAACACTGAAGCTTTCTTT. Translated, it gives CASSLRTGNTEAFF. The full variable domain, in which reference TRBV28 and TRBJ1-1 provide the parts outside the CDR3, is DVKVTQSSRYLVKRTGEKVFLECVQDMDHENMFWYRQDPGLGLRLIYFSYDVKMKEKGDIPEGYSVSREKKERFSLILESASTNQTSMYLCASSLRTGNTEAFFGQGTRLTVV.

The CDR3 is CASGRGSYGYTF. Here the CDR3 DNA reads TGTGCCAGCGGCAGGGGTTCCTATGGCTACACCTTC. This chain joins TRBV28 and TRBJ1-2, with D perhaps matching TRBD1 (6 bases). V lost 8 bases and J lost 4, with 11 bases in between. This CDR3 spans 12 amino acids. Germline CDR1 MDHEN, CDR2 SYDVKM.

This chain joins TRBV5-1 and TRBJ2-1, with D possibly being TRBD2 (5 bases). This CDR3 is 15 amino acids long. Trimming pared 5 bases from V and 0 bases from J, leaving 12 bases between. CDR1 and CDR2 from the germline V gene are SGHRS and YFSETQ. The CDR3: CASREAPGSYNEQFF. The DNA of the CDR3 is TGCGCCAGCAGGGAGGCGCCGGGCTCCTACAATGAGCAGTTCTTC.

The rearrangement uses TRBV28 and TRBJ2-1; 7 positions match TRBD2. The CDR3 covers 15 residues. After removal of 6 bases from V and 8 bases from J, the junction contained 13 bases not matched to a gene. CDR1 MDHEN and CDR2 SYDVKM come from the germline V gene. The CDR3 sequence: CASSPPAGEVHEQFF. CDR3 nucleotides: TGTGCCAGCAGCCCCCCTGCGGGAGAAGTCCATGAGCAGTTCTTC.

CDR3 protein: CASSLVDGDQETQYF. The CDR3 DNA follows: TGTGCCAGCAGCTTGGTGGACGGAGACCAAGAGACCCAGTACTTC. This chain joins TRBV5-5 and TRBJ2-5, with D unclear. CDR3 length: 15 residues. CDR1 and CDR2 from the germline V gene are SGHKS and YYEKEE (reference sequence). Trimming stripped 0 bases from V and 0 bases from J, with 9 bases between.

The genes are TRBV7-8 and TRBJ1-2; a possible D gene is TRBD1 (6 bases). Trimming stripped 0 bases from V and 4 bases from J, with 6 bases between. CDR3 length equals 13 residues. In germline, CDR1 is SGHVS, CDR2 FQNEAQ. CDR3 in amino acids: CASSLATGYGYTF. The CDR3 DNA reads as TGTGCCAGCAGCTTAGCGACAGGCTATGGCTACACCTTC.

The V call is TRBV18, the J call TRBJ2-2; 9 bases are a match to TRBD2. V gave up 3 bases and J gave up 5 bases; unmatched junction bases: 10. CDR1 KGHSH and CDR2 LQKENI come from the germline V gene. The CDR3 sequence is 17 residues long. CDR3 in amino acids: CASSPLAGAGRTGELFF. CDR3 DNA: TGTGCCAGCTCACCCTTAGCGGGAGCTGGTCGGACCGGGGAGCTGTTTTTT.

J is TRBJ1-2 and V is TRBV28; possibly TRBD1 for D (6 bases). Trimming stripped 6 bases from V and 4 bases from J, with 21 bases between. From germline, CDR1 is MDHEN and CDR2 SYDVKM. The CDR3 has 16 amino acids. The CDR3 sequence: CASSKSGTLGLYGYTF. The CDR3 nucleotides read TGTGCCAGCAGCAAATCCGGGACACTGGGGCTCTATGGCTACACCTTC.

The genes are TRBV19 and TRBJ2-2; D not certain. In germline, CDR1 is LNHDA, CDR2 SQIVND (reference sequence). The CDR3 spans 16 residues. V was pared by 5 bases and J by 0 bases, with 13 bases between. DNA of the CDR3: TGTGCCAGTAGTTCGTCCGGCGGTCCGAACACCGGGGAGCTGTTTTTT. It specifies CASSSSGGPNTGELFF. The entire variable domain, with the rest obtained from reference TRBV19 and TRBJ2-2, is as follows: DGGITQSPKYLFRKEGQNVTLSCEQNLNHDAMYWYRQDPGQGLRLIYYSQIVNDFQKGDIAEGYSVSREKKESFPLTVTSAQKNPTAFYLCASSSSGGPNTGELFFGEGSRLTVL.

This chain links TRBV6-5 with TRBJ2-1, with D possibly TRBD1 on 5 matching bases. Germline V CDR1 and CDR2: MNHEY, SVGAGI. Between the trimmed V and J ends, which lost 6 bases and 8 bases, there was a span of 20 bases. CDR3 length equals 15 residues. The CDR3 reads CASRRELGRIHEQFF. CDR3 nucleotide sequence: TGTGCCAGCAGGCGAGAGTTGGGGCGGATTCATGAGCAGTTCTTC.

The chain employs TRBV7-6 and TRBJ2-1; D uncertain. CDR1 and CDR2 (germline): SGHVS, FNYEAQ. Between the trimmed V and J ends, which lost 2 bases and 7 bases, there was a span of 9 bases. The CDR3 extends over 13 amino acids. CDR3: CASSLNPTNEQFF. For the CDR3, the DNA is TGTGCCAGCAGCTTAAACCCCACGAATGAGCAGTTCTTC.

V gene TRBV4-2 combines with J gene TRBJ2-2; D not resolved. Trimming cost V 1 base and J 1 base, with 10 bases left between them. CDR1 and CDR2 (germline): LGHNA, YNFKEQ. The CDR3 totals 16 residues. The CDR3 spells CASSQGRLENTGELFF. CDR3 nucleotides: TGTGCCAGCAGCCAAGGGAGATTGGAGAACACCGGGGAGCTGTTTTTT.

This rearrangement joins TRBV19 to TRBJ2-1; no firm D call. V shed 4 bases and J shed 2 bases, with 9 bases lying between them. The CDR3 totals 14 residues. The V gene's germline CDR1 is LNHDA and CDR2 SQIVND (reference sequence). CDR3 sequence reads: CASSTTRTYNEQFF. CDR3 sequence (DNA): TGTGCCAGTAGTACCACACGGACCTACAATGAGCAGTTCTTC.

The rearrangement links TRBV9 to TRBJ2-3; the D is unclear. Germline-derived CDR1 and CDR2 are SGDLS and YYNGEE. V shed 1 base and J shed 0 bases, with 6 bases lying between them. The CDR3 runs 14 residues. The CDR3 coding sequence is TGTGCCAGCAGCGTAAGAACTAGCACAGATACGCAGTATTTT. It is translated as CASSVRTSTDTQYF.

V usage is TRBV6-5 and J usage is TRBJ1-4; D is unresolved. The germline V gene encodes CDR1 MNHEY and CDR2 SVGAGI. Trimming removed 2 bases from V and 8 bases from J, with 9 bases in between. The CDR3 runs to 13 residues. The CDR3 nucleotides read TGTGCCAGCAGTTACACGGGTCGGGAAAAACTGTTTTTT. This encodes CASSYTGREKLFF.

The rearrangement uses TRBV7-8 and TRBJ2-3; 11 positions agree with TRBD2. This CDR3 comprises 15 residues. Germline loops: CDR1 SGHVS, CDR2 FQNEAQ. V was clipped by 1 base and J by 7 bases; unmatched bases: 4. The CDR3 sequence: CASSLDSGGGNTQYF. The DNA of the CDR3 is TGTGCCAGCAGCTTAGATAGCGGGGGGGGAAATACGCAGTATTTT.

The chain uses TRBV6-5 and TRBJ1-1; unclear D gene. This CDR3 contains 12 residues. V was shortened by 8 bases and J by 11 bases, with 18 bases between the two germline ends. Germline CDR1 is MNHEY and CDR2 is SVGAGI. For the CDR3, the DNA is TGTGCCAGCTCGCCCGGGCTGGGGAGGGCTTTCTTT. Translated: CASSPGLGRAFF.

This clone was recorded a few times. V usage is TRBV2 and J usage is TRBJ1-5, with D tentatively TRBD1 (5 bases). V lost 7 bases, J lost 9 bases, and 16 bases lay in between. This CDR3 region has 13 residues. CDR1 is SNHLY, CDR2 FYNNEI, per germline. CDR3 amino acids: CASKFWDRRPQHF. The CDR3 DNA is TGTGCCAGCAAGTTCTGGGACCGGCGGCCCCAGCATTTT.

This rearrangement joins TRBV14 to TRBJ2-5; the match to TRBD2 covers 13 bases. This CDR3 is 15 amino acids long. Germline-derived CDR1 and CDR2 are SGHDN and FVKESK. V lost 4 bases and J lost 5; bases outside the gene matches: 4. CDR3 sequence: CASSPGLAGVETQYF. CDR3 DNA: TGTGCCAGCAGCCCCGGACTAGCGGGAGTTGAGACCCAGTACTTC.

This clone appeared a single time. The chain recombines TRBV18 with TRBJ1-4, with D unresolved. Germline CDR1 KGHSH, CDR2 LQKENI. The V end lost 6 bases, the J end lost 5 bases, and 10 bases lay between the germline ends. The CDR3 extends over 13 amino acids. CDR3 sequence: CASSLQRNEKLFF. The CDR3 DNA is TGTGCCAGCTCGCTGCAGAGGAATGAAAAACTGTTTTTT.

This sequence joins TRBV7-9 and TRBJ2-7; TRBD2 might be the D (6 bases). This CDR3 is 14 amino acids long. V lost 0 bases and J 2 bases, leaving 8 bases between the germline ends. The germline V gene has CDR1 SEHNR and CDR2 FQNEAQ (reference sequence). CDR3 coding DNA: TGTGCCAGCAGCTTAGCGGGGGGACCCTACGAGCAGTACTTC. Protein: CASSLAGGPYEQYF.